The rows below give T cell receptor beta chains drawn from one sample of a study of shared clonotypes between healthy human individuals. Only in-frame clones appear in the TCRdb table, and some are missing; sequencing was by immunoSEQ multiplex PCR. The sample contains roughly 2.1 million clones, about 93% of which appear only once. Input material: naive CD8+ T cells from PBMCs. The receptors stem from a man aged 18 to 30 in good health. Some clones in this sample may be carry-over from other donors' samples. The CDR3 runs from the conserved cysteine through the conserved F or W. Fields, in order: J gene, V gene, D gene, CDR3 length, clone size, CDR3 DNA, CDR3 protein. The D gene is left open where the match is weak. Only some rows state a clone size, as once, few, many or a class for expanded clones.

TRBJ2-7 | TRBV28 | . | 13 | once | TGTGCCAGCAGTATCTCTGGGGCCTACGAGCAGTACTTC | CASSISGAYEQYF
TRBJ2-1 | TRBV2 | TRBD2 | 13 | . | TGTGCAGAAGGCGGGAGGACCTACAATGAGCAGTTCTTC | CAEGGRTYNEQFF
TRBJ1-2 | TRBV7-9 | . | 16 | . | TGTGCCAGCAGCTGTTGGAACCATGGAAAGACCTATGGCTACACCTTC | CASSCWNHGKTYGYTF
TRBJ2-3 | TRBV6-4 | . | 15 | . | TGTGCCAGCAGTGAGAACAGGGTCGGTACAGATACGCAGTATTTT | CASSENRVGTDTQYF
TRBJ2-1 | TRBV6-5 | . | 16 | once | TGTGCCAGCAGTTTAGAAGAGGCCCGGGGATACAATGAGCAGTTCTTC | CASSLEEARGYNEQFF
TRBJ2-7 | TRBV27 | . | 13 | . | TGTGCCAGCAGACAGGCAAGCTCCTACGAGCAGTACTTC | CASRQASSYEQYF
TRBJ2-1 | TRBV6-5 | TRBD2 | 15 | . | TGTGCCAGCAGTTACCCGGGGGGGAGAGGTAATGAGCAGTTCTTC | CASSYPGGRGNEQFF
TRBJ2-7 | TRBV5-6 | TRBD1 | 16 | . | TGTGCCAGCAGCTTGGAAGCCCCGGGACAGGTCTACGAGCAGTACTTC | CASSLEAPGQVYEQYF
TRBJ2-7 | TRBV28 | TRBD2 | 14 | . | TGTGCCAGCAGCACTAGCGGGATCTCCTACGAGCAGTACTTC | CASSTSGISYEQYF
TRBJ2-3 | TRBV5-1 | . | 15 | . | TGCGCCAGCGCCTACGAGGGGATTAGGACAGATACGCAGTATTTT | CASAYEGIRTDTQYF
TRBJ2-1 | TRBV4-1 | . | 14 | . | TGCGCCAGCAGCCAATCTCTAACGTACAATGAGCAGTTCTTC | CASSQSLTYNEQFF
TRBJ1-2 | TRBV4-1 | . | 16 | . | TGCGCCAGCAGCCAAGATCAGGGCAGGGGTGGGTATGGCTACACCTTC | CASSQDQGRGGYGYTF
TRBJ1-1 | TRBV9 | . | 15 | . | TGTGCCAGCAGCGTTCGACAGGAGATGAACACTGAAGCTTTCTTT | CASSVRQEMNTEAFF
TRBJ1-1 | TRBV7-9 | . | 18 | . | TGTGCCAGCAGCTATTGGCCCCTATTGGGCGATGGAAACACTGAAGCTTTCTTT | CASSYWPLLGDGNTEAFF
TRBJ2-4 | TRBV28 | TRBD1 | 16 | once | TGTGCCAGCAGTTTGGCAGGGGGTATCGCCAAAAACATTCAGTACTTC | CASSLAGGIAKNIQYF
TRBJ1-1 | TRBV7-9 | . | 15 | . | TGTGCCAGCAGCTTAATTCATTGGGAGAACACTGAAGCTTTCTTT | CASSLIHWENTEAFF
TRBJ2-1 | TRBV9 | . | 12 | . | TGTGCCAGCAGCGTTGGGGGCCCTGAGCAGTTCTTC | CASSVGGPEQFF
TRBJ2-7 | TRBV7-9 | TRBD2 | 13 | . | TGTGCCATCCAGACTAGCGGGAGGAACGAGCAGTACTTC | CAIQTSGRNEQYF
TRBJ2-2 | TRBV4-1 | TRBD2 | 15 | . | TGCGCCAGCAGCAGGCTAGCGGAAGGGGCCGGGGAGCTGTTTTTT | CASSRLAEGAGELFF
TRBJ2-3 | TRBV9 | . | 14 | . | TGTGCCAGCAGCGGTGGGAAAGGAATGGGTACGCAGTATTTT | CASSGGKGMGTQYF
TRBJ2-7 | TRBV7-6 | . | 14 | . | TGTGCCAGCAGAAAGGACTTTAATTCACGCGAGCAGTACTTC | CASRKDFNSREQYF
TRBJ2-5 | TRBV11-2 | . | 15 | . | TGTGCCAGCAGCTCCCTAGGGGGGCTTCAGGAGACCCAGTACTTC | CASSSLGGLQETQYF
TRBJ1-3 | TRBV5-4 | . | 14 | . | TGTGCCAGCAAGGAGAAACCCTCTGGAAACACCATATATTTT | CASKEKPSGNTIYF
TRBJ2-7 | TRBV5-6 | . | 15 | . | TGTGCCAGCAGCGACGGGGTTGGCTTCTCCTACGAGCAGTACTTC | CASSDGVGFSYEQYF
TRBJ1-6 | TRBV4-1 | . | 17 | . | TGCGCCAGCAGCCAAGAGAGGCCTGGACAGTATAATTCACCCCTCCACTTT | CASSQERPGQYNSPLHF
TRBJ2-5 | TRBV7-9 | . | 15 | . | TGTGCCAGCAGCTCATGGACTCGAGGGGGAGAGACCCAGTACTTC | CASSSWTRGGETQYF
TRBJ1-3 | TRBV27 | TRBD1 | 15 | . | TGTGCCAGCAGCCCAACAGGGGGATTTGGAAACACCATATATTTT | CASSPTGGFGNTIYF
TRBJ2-7 | TRBV7-2 | . | 13 | . | TGTGCCAGCAGAAACGCCCCTTATCTCGAGCAGTACTTC | CASRNAPYLEQYF
TRBJ1-4 | TRBV11-1 | . | 14 | . | TGTGCCAGCAGCTTACGGGACGGGACTGAAAAACTGTTTTTT | CASSLRDGTEKLFF
TRBJ2-1 | TRBV28 | . | 15 | . | TGTGCCAGCAGTCCCGAGCGAGCCTACTACAATGAGCAGTTCTTC | CASSPERAYYNEQFF
TRBJ1-1 | TRBV11-1 | TRBD1 | 17 | . | TGTGCCAGCAGCTTAAGTTGGGACAGGGCCTATCACACTGAAGCTTTCTTT | CASSLSWDRAYHTEAFF
TRBJ2-7 | TRBV11-3 | TRBD1 | 15 | . | TGTGCCAGCAGCTTAACCGGGACAGGAGCCTACGAGCAGTACTTC | CASSLTGTGAYEQYF
TRBJ1-3 | TRBV28 | TRBD1 | 16 | . | TGTGCCAGCAGTCCACACAGGGGAAGCTCTGGAAACACCATATATTTT | CASSPHRGSSGNTIYF
TRBJ1-1 | TRBV7-9 | . | 15 | . | TGTGCCAGCAGCCGGGACTTAAGGGTAAACACTGAAGCTTTCTTT | CASSRDLRVNTEAFF
TRBJ1-5 | TRBV28 | . | 14 | . | TGTGCCAGCAGCCTCAGGGGTAGCAATCAGCCCCAGCATTTT | CASSLRGSNQPQHF
TRBJ2-2 | TRBV7-8 | . | 18 | . | TGTGCCAGCAGCTTAATGCGGGTCCGGGAATCGGTCACCGGGGAGCTGTTTTTT | CASSLMRVRESVTGELFF
TRBJ2-7 | TRBV19 | . | 16 | . | TGTGCCAGTAGTATAGATTCGGGGCAGGGAGAATATCCGCAGTACTTC | CASSIDSGQGEYPQYF
TRBJ2-5 | TRBV7-9 | . | 17 | . | TGTGCCAGCAGCTTAGGGCTGGCAGGCTCTATGTGGGAGACCCAGTACTTC | CASSLGLAGSMWETQYF
TRBJ2-7 | TRBV28 | . | 17 | . | TGTGCCAGCAGTTTACCTGGCCGCAGACACATAAATGTGGGGCAGTACTTC | CASSLPGRRHINVGQYF
TRBJ2-6 | TRBV16 | . | 14 | . | TGTGCCAGCAGCCTACCGGCTGGGGCCAACGTCCTGACTTTC | CASSLPAGANVLTF
TRBJ2-1 | TRBV28 | . | 15 | . | TGTGCCAGCAGTCCCGGTGTCGTACTTTACAATGAGCAGTTCTTC | CASSPGVVLYNEQFF
TRBJ1-4 | TRBV7-9 | . | 15 | once | TGTGCCAGCAGCAAAGGCATTACAACTAATGAAAAACTGTTTTTT | CASSKGITTNEKLFF
TRBJ2-7 | TRBV25-1 | TRBD2 | 15 | . | TGTGCCAGCAGTGATCGGTCGGGGGGACCGTACGAGCAGTACTTC | CASSDRSGGPYEQYF
TRBJ1-2 | TRBV5-1 | . | 11 | . | TGCGCCAGCAGCTTTGGGGATGGCTACACCTTC | CASSFGDGYTF
TRBJ2-7 | TRBV27 | . | 15 | . | TGTGCCAGCAGTTTCGGTGCAGGTCCTATCTACGAGCAGTACTTC | CASSFGAGPIYEQYF
TRBJ2-7 | TRBV4-3 | TRBD1 | 20 | . | TGCGCCAGCAGCCAAACCACCCGGGACAGGGTCTCCTCTATCCTTTACGAGCAGTACTTC | CASSQTTRDRVSSILYEQYF
TRBJ2-1 | TRBV15 | . | 16 | once | TGTGCCACCAGCAGAGACGCAGGGTATTCCTACAATGAGCAGTTCTTC | CATSRDAGYSYNEQFF
TRBJ1-2 | TRBV6-4 | TRBD1 | 17 | . | TGTGCCAGCAGTGCGGACCCGGGACAGGGGTTGAGTTATGGCTACACCTTC | CASSADPGQGLSYGYTF
TRBJ2-3 | TRBV5-1 | TRBD1 | 16 | . | TGCGCCAGCAGCTCCCAGGGACAGGGGCCCGCAGATACGCAGTATTTT | CASSSQGQGPADTQYF
TRBJ2-1 | TRBV27 | TRBD2 | 14 | . | TGTGCCAGCAGGCGGGGGAGCTCCTACAATGAGCAGTTCTTC | CASRRGSSYNEQFF
TRBJ1-1 | TRBV19 | . | 12 | . | TGTGCCAGTTCCGTGGGTAACACTGAAGCTTTCTTT | CASSVGNTEAFF
TRBJ2-7 | TRBV6-6 | . | 14 | . | TGTGCCAGCAGTTACTTGGCAAAGAGCTACGAGCAGTACTTC | CASSYLAKSYEQYF
TRBJ1-1 | TRBV7-9 | . | 16 | . | TGTGCCAGCAGCTTTTTTGTCGGAGCAGCGAACACTGAAGCTTTCTTT | CASSFFVGAANTEAFF
TRBJ2-7 | TRBV9 | . | 13 | . | TGTGCCAGCAGCGTAGGTCTGGGATACGAGCAGTACTTC | CASSVGLGYEQYF
TRBJ1-1 | TRBV7-9 | . | 16 | . | TGTGCCAGCAGCTTAAGGCGGGACGGCCGGAACACTGAAGCTTTCTTT | CASSLRRDGRNTEAFF
TRBJ1-3 | TRBV7-9 | . | 16 | . | TGTGCCAGCAGCTTATCGGTGGGGAGCTCTGGAAACACCATATATTTT | CASSLSVGSSGNTIYF
TRBJ1-2 | TRBV15 | . | 16 | . | TGTGCCACCAGCAGCGGGGAGGGGAGCTCGGGATATGGCTACACCTTC | CATSSGEGSSGYGYTF
TRBJ2-7 | TRBV27 | . | 15 | . | TGTGCCAGCAGTTCGAACTGGCAGGGTTCGGGGGAGCAGTACTTC | CASSSNWQGSGEQYF
TRBJ1-2 | TRBV5-6 | . | 13 | . | TGTGCCAGCAGCTTGCGGGAGCTGGGGGGCTACACCTTC | CASSLRELGGYTF